These T cell receptor beta chains were read from a single sample in a study of OX40 agonist ivuxolimab in advanced cancers. Some clones are missing from TCRdb's copy, which holds only in-frame ones; the method was immunoSEQ multiplex PCR. The profile covers about 80,000 clones, with roughly 93% appearing a single time and about 0.32% taken by the ten largest. The sequencing here drew on CD4+ or CD8+ T cells sorted from blood, taken in a trial of the OX40 agonist ivuxolimab. The source is an adult with an advanced solid tumor such as melanoma, head and neck, liver or kidney cancer. CDR3s include the opening cysteine and the closing phenylalanine or tryptophan. D genes are given only for firm matches.

d_call	v_call	j_call	cdr3_aa	cdr3_nt
TRBD1	TRBV5-6	TRBJ1-2	CASSRTGVNGYTF	TGTGCCAGCAGCAGGACAGGGGTTAATGGCTACACCTTC
.	TRBV28	TRBJ2-6	CASREGSGANVLTF	TGTGCCAGTAGAGAGGGATCTGGGGCCAACGTCCTGACTTTC
.	TRBV18	TRBJ2-5	CASSAGQGETQYF	TGTGCCAGCTCCGCAGGGCAAGGAGAGACCCAGTACTTC
TRBD2	TRBV6-5	TRBJ2-1	CASTPGLVSNEQFF	TGTGCCAGCACTCCGGGACTAGTAAGCAATGAGCAGTTCTTC
.	TRBV7-2	TRBJ2-3	CASSLVWGGPDTQYF	TGTGCCAGCAGCTTAGTATGGGGGGGCCCAGATACGCAGTATTTT
.	TRBV5-1	TRBJ2-1	CASSLASYNEQFF	TGCGCCAGCAGCTTGGCCTCATACAATGAGCAGTTCTTC
.	TRBV27	TRBJ2-1	CASSPRIGDEQFF	TGTGCCAGCAGTCCGAGAATAGGGGATGAGCAGTTCTTC
.	TRBV9	TRBJ2-2	CASGELNTGELFF	TGTGCCAGCGGGGAGTTGAACACCGGGGAGCTGTTTTTT
.	TRBV5-4	TRBJ1-4	CASRKGGGAGEKLFF	TGTGCCAGCAGAAAAGGGGGAGGTGCTGGGGAAAAACTGTTTTTT
.	TRBV14	TRBJ2-3	CASSQRDIRTDTQYF	TGTGCCAGCAGTCAAAGGGACATCCGCACAGATACGCAGTATTTT
.	TRBV6-4	TRBJ1-1	CASRNREATEAFF	TGTGCCAGCAGGAATCGAGAGGCCACTGAAGCTTTCTTT
.	TRBV28	TRBJ1-1	CASSLSALGTEAFF	TGTGCCAGCAGTTTGTCGGCCTTGGGGACTGAAGCTTTCTTT
.	TRBV25-1	TRBJ2-2	CASSGYRDAGELFF	TGTGCCAGCAGTGGATACAGGGACGCCGGGGAGCTGTTTTTT
.	TRBV19	TRBJ1-5	CASSIDGDPLGNQPQHF	TGTGCCAGTAGTATAGACGGGGACCCTCTCGGCAATCAGCCCCAGCATTTT
.	TRBV4-1	TRBJ2-7	CASSQDSARTASSYEQYF	TGCGCCAGCAGCCAAGATTCCGCTAGGACGGCAAGCTCCTACGAGCAGTACTTC
.	TRBV21-1	TRBJ2-7	CASNPKTMWDRGHPEQYF	TGTGCCAGCAACCCAAAGACGATGTGGGACAGGGGGCATCCCGAGCAGTACTTC
.	TRBV19	TRBJ2-7	CASSPRGGQYEQYF	TGTGCCAGTAGTCCACGGGGAGGACAATACGAGCAGTACTTC
.	TRBV9	TRBJ1-2	CASSVVAGNYGYTF	TGTGCCAGCAGCGTAGTCGCAGGGAACTATGGCTACACCTTC
.	TRBV5-1	TRBJ1-5	CASSLVGGSNQPQHF	TGCGCCAGCAGCTTGGTAGGGGGTAGCAATCAGCCCCAGCATTTT
TRBD1	TRBV28	TRBJ1-5	CATCSGGRNQPQHF	TGTGCCACTTGTTCAGGGGGCCGGAATCAGCCCCAGCATTTT
.	TRBV11-3	TRBJ2-1	CASSSGGSYNEQFF	TGTGCCAGCAGCTCCGGTGGGTCCTACAATGAGCAGTTCTTC
TRBD1	TRBV27	TRBJ1-1	CASIIHVTGEAFF	TGTGCCAGCATAATCCATGTGACAGGGGAAGCTTTCTTT
TRBD2	TRBV7-2	TRBJ2-3	CASSLMGTSGGDTQYF	TGTGCCAGCAGCTTAATGGGGACTAGCGGGGGAGATACGCAGTATTTT